This passage covers 29 T cell receptor beta chains from one sample sequenced in a study of T cell responses to AZD1222 COVID-19 vaccine. Profiled with immunoSEQ multiplex PCR; TCRdb holds only in-frame clones, not every one. In the table there are tens of thousands of clones, 87% of which are singletons. Sequences were derived from peripheral blood, sampled on day 0 of AZD1222 vaccination. These receptors originate from an adult in good health.

This clone was detected once. J is TRBJ2-7 and V is TRBV5-1; 7 bases map to TRBD2. V gave up 4 bases and J gave up 4 bases; unmatched junction bases: 11. The CDR3 spans 15 residues. Germline V gene sequence: CDR1 SGHRS, CDR2 YFSETQ. The CDR3 reads CASSPTVAGGYEQYF. The CDR3 DNA is TGCGCCAGCAGCCCGACAGTAGCGGGTGGATACGAGCAGTACTTC.

V gene TRBV11-2 combines with J gene TRBJ1-2, with 7 bases identical to TRBD1. The V gene end was trimmed by 5 bases and the J gene end by 8 bases; junction bases not matched to a gene: 11. This CDR3 has 14 amino acids. CDR1 is SGHAT, CDR2 FQNNGV, per germline. The CDR3 loop is CASSPYTGARGYTF. CDR3 sequence (DNA): TGTGCCAGCAGCCCTTATACAGGGGCAAGGGGCTACACCTTC.

The CDR3 DNA reads as TGTGCCAGCAGTGAAGGGACTGCCGACACAGATACGCAGTATTTT. This sequence encodes CASSEGTADTDTQYF. The chain is built from TRBV6-1 and TRBJ2-3; possible D gene TRBD2, 5 bases. Germline CDR1 MNHNS, CDR2 SASEGT. V lost 1 base to trimming and J lost 2 bases, with 10 bases between them. The CDR3 runs to 15 residues.

The CDR3 here is CASSSAGRGTEAFF. The CDR3 coding sequence is TGTGCCAGCAGCTCCGCGGGGCGGGGGACTGAAGCTTTCTTT. This chain joins TRBV7-9 and TRBJ1-1; D might be TRBD1 (5 bases). Germline CDR1 reads SEHNR; CDR2 reads FQNEAQ (reference sequence). The CDR3 totals 14 residues. Trimming took 4 bases from V and 5 from J, leaving 14 bases between them.

V and J are TRBV27 and TRBJ2-7; D is ambiguous. Trimming took 6 bases from V and 3 from J, leaving 15 bases between them. The CDR3 length is 14 residues. In germline, CDR1 is MNHEY, CDR2 SMNVEV (reference sequence). The CDR3 spells CASRSQAAHYEQYF. CDR3 DNA: TGTGCCAGCAGATCTCAGGCGGCCCACTACGAGCAGTACTTC.

The chain employs TRBV30 and TRBJ1-4; D is undetermined. From germline, CDR1 is GTSNPN and CDR2 SVGIG (reference sequence). The germline V and J ends were trimmed by 2 bases and 2 bases, with 9 bases remaining between them. There are 14 residues in the CDR3. In DNA form, the CDR3 reads TGTGCCTGGAGTAGGTCTGCGACTAATGAAAAACTGTTTTTT. Translation gives CAWSRSATNEKLFF.

The V and J genes are TRBV7-6 and TRBJ1-4; D gene unclear. The CDR3 covers 16 residues. Trimming stripped 0 bases from V and 0 bases from J, with 8 bases between. Germline loops: CDR1 SGHVS, CDR2 FNYEAQ. The CDR3 here is CASSLAQPTTNEKLFF. CDR3 in DNA: TGTGCCAGCAGCTTAGCGCAGCCTACAACTAATGAAAAACTGTTTTTT.

The chain joins TRBV28 to TRBJ1-4; D is unclear. Germline CDR1 reads MDHEN; CDR2 reads SYDVKM. Trimming stripped 11 bases from V and 7 bases from J, with 17 bases between. This CDR3 has 13 amino acids. CDR3 DNA: TGTGCCGCGGAAAAGTCCAGCAGTGAAAAACTGTTTTTT. This sequence encodes CAAEKSSSEKLFF.

V gene TRBV2 combines with J gene TRBJ1-4, with TRBD1 matching over 11 bases. Germline-derived CDR1 and CDR2 are SNHLY and FYNNEI. The V and J ends lost 7 bases and 0 bases, in that order; junction bases with no gene match: 19. This CDR3 has 21 amino acids. The CDR3, as DNA: TGTGCCAGCACCAGTCTTCACCACCGGGACAGGGGGAGTGCAACTAATGAAAAACTGTTTTTT. It is translated as CASTSLHHRDRGSATNEKLFF.

Regarding this clone: One end of the junction fails to match germline, which may point to a read error. V usage is TRBV9 and J usage is TRBJ1-3; D gene unclear. CDR3 length equals 13 residues. CDR1 and CDR2 from the germline V gene are SGDLS and YYNGEE. CDR3 DNA sequence: TGTGCCAGCAGCCCTACCCCCCGGACTCAAGAACAGTTT. Amino acid sequence: CASSPTPRTQEQF.

V usage is TRBV18 and J usage is TRBJ1-3; TRBD1 aligns across 7 bases. In germline, CDR1 is KGHSH, CDR2 LQKENI. V shed 3 bases, J shed 4 bases, and the junction held 6 bases outside the gene matches. The CDR3 runs to 15 residues. CDR3: CASSPGRQGGNTIYF. The CDR3 DNA reads TGTGCCAGCTCACCCGGAAGACAGGGAGGAAACACCATATATTTT.

V usage is TRBV2 and J usage is TRBJ1-5; TRBD1 aligns across 8 bases. This CDR3 contains 15 residues. Per germline, CDR1 SNHLY and CDR2 FYNNEI. V lost 5 bases, J lost 2 bases, and 5 bases stayed unmatched. The CDR3 here is CASSSDRAGNQPQHF. CDR3 in DNA: TGTGCCAGCAGTTCGGACAGGGCTGGCAATCAGCCCCAGCATTTT.

The chain carries TRBV4-3 and TRBJ1-3; D gene ambiguous. Deletions cut 0 bases from V and 0 bases from J, with 6 bases between. Germline loops: CDR1 LGHNA, CDR2 YSLEER. The CDR3 loop spans 15 amino acids. CDR3 region: CASSQDPVSGNTIYF. The CDR3 DNA follows: TGCGCCAGCAGCCAAGACCCGGTCTCTGGAAACACCATATATTTT.

The gene calls are TRBV7-9 and TRBJ2-3; 7 bases agree with TRBD1. Germline lookup yields CDR1 SEHNR and CDR2 FQNEAQ (reference sequence). Trimming at V came to 4 bases and at J to 2 bases, leaving 6 bases not matched to a gene. CDR3 length: 15 amino acids. Here the CDR3 DNA reads TGTGCCAGCAGCTCGACAGGGTTTCTCACAGATACGCAGTATTTT. It translates to CASSSTGFLTDTQYF.

Written as DNA, the CDR3 is TGTGCCACCAGTCTACAGGGTGGCAATCAGCCCCAGCATTTT. Its protein product is CATSLQGGNQPQHF. The chain joins TRBV15 to TRBJ1-5, with D perhaps TRBD1 (6 bases). CDR3 length: 14 residues. Trimming shortened V by 6 bases and J by 2 bases, and 11 bases separated the two germline ends. Germline V gene sequence: CDR1 LNHNV, CDR2 YYDKDF (reference sequence).

The chain employs TRBV14 and TRBJ1-4, with 7 bases matching TRBD1. Germline loops: CDR1 SGHDN, CDR2 FVKESK. This CDR3 is 15 amino acids long. The J segment lost 8 bases and the V segment lost 1 base, leaving 7 bases of the junction unmatched. In DNA, the CDR3 is TGTGCCAGCAGCCAAGGGGCGACAGGGTGGGAAAAACTGTTTTTT. Protein product: CASSQGATGWEKLFF.

V usage is TRBV19 and J usage is TRBJ1-2; no firm D call. The CDR3 consists of 13 residues. Between the trimmed V and J ends, which lost 8 bases and 5 bases, there was a span of 15 bases. Germline V CDR1 and CDR2: LNHDA, SQIVND (reference sequence). The CDR3 DNA sequence: TGTGCCAGTTGGGGTGAGGTGTTTTATGGCTACACCTTC. Its protein product is CASWGEVFYGYTF.

V is TRBV30 and J is TRBJ1-2; weak D call: TRBD1 (5 bases). V dropped 3 bases and J dropped 4 bases, with 12 bases sitting between them. CDR3 length equals 13 residues. Germline CDR1 GTSNPN, CDR2 SVGIG (reference sequence). In nucleotides, the CDR3 is TGTGCCTGGAGCATGGGGCGAGGCTATGGCTACACCTTC. Protein product: CAWSMGRGYGYTF.

A word on this clone: Other DNA sequences in this specimen translate into the identical CDR3. The chain employs TRBV20-1 and TRBJ1-6, with unresolved D. Per germline, CDR1 DFQATT and CDR2 SNEGSKA (reference sequence). The CDR3 runs 13 residues. V was trimmed by 3 bases and J by 4 bases, leaving 7 bases between them. CDR3 sequence: CSASRGYNSPLHF. The CDR3 DNA follows: TGCAGTGCTAGTCGCGGTTATAATTCACCCCTCCACTTT.

V is TRBV15 and J is TRBJ1-1; no firm D call. The CDR3 is 14 amino acids. CDR1 LNHNV and CDR2 YYDKDF come from the germline V gene (reference sequence). Trimming took off 0 bases at V and 12 bases at J, with 17 bases between the two ends. The CDR3 DNA is TGTGCCACCAGCAGAGACGGACGCTACGTCAATCCTTTCTTT. Its protein product is CATSRDGRYVNPFF.

This chain connects TRBV4-2 to TRBJ2-5; D unresolved. V was cut by 0 bases and J by 3 bases, with 5 bases left in between. CDR1 and CDR2 (germline): LGHNA, YNFKEQ. This CDR3 is 13 amino acids long. CDR3: CASSQETEETQYF. CDR3 DNA: TGTGCCAGCAGCCAAGAAACAGAAGAGACCCAGTACTTC.

This clone has only one observation. The chain links TRBV6-5 to TRBJ1-5; 7 bases align to TRBD1. The germline CDR1 and CDR2 sequences are MNHEY and SVGAGI. The V gene end was trimmed by 5 bases and the J gene end by 6 bases; junction bases not matched to a gene: 4. The CDR3 runs to 13 residues. CDR3 sequence: CASSRQGGQPQHF. In DNA form, the CDR3 reads TGTGCCAGCAGTAGGCAGGGGGGTCAGCCCCAGCATTTT.

The chain joins TRBV6-4 to TRBJ1-2; 12 nucleotides match TRBD1. V was pared by 6 bases and J by 6 bases, with 2 bases of the junction left unmatched. Germline CDR1 and CDR2: MRHNA and SNTAGT. There are 13 residues in the CDR3. CDR3 sequence (DNA): TGTGCCAGCAGGGGACAGGGGGCCGATGGCTACACCTTC. Translation gives CASRGQGADGYTF.

The V gene is TRBV5-1, the J gene TRBJ1-1; 8 nucleotides match TRBD1. CDR3 length: 15 residues. Trimming cost V 4 bases and J 1 base; bases outside gene matches: 6. The germline CDR1 and CDR2 sequences are SGHRS and YFSETQ. The CDR3 bases are TGCGCCAGCAGCCCCAGGGGGCGCGGGAACACTGAAGCTTTCTTT. Translation: CASSPRGRGNTEAFF.

The V call is TRBV9, the J call TRBJ1-5; D is ambiguous. The germline V and J ends were trimmed by 5 bases and 6 bases, with 12 bases remaining between them. The CDR3 totals 13 residues. Per the germline V gene, CDR1 is SGDLS and CDR2 is YYNGEE. The CDR3 nucleotides are TGTGCCAGCAGTGATACGCCGGGTCAGCCCCAGCATTTT. Translating it yields CASSDTPGQPQHF. The whole variable domain, filled in from reference TRBV9 and TRBJ1-5, reads DSGVTQTPKHLITATGQRVTLRCSPRSGDLSVYWYQQSLDQGLQFLIQYYNGEERAKGNILERFSAQQFPDLHSELNLSSLELGDSALYFCASSDTPGQPQHFGDGTRLSIL.

In this sample, this clone turned up a few times. J is TRBJ1-6 and V is TRBV6-2 or TRBV6-3; D unclear. Between the trimmed V and J ends, which lost 6 bases and 8 bases, there was a span of 26 bases. This CDR3 spans 18 amino acids. Germline CDR1 reads MNHEY; CDR2 reads SVGEGT. As DNA, the CDR3 is TGTGCCAGCAGCCGGATATCAACAAGGTTCGGCACGGATTCACCCCTCCACTTT. Translation: CASSRISTRFGTDSPLHF.

In nucleotides, the CDR3 is TGTGCCAGCAGGTTATGGGGATACGAGCAGTACTTC. Translation gives CASRLWGYEQYF. The V call is TRBV12-3 or TRBV12-4, the J call TRBJ2-7; no definite D call. V dropped 6 bases and J dropped 4 bases, with 10 bases sitting between them. The CDR3 length is 12 residues.

This chain connects TRBV5-1 to TRBJ1-1; TRBD1 matches 7 bases. The junction had 9 bases not matched to a gene; V was cut back by 4 bases and J by 0 bases. Germline CDR1 SGHRS, CDR2 YFSETQ. The CDR3 length is 16 residues. The CDR3 sequence is CASSVQGLGMNTEAFF. CDR3 nucleotides: TGCGCCAGCAGCGTACAGGGGTTGGGCATGAACACTGAAGCTTTCTTT.

This rearrangement joins TRBV24-1 to TRBJ2-1; 8 bases map to TRBD2. Germline lookup yields CDR1 KGHDR and CDR2 SFDVKD. V lost 2 bases and J lost 5; bases outside the gene matches: 7. The CDR3 runs 16 residues. DNA for the CDR3: TGTGCCACCAGTGATTCCCACCGGGAGGGGGACAATGAGCAGTTCTTC. Its translation: CATSDSHREGDNEQFF.